Below, one T cell receptor (beta chain) is given with its context. The data derive from a study of cytomegalovirus exposure and HLA in healthy donors. The V segment lost 6 bases and the J segment 2 bases; nucleotides outside the gene matches: 12. Germline V lookup: CDR1 SNHLY, CDR2 FYNNEI. This CDR3 comprises 17 residues. The PCR ran on 60 Vbeta and 13 Jbeta primers. Profiling relied on immunoSEQ multiplex PCR, and the TCRdb table lists in-frame clones only, not all of them. This sample carries over 150,000 clones, 65% to 75% of them seen once, and the ten largest clones take approximately 5%. The sequence was collected from a man aged 30 to 39 in good health and CMV-seropositive. The chain recombines TRBV2 with TRBJ2-2; TRBD2 matches at 7 bases. The sample was PBMCs. The CDR3 spells CASSRPTPTSNTGELFF. DNA for the CDR3: TGTGCCAGCAGCCGCCCCACTCCGACTAGCAACACCGGGGAGCTGTTTTTT.